This record concerns one T cell receptor (beta chain) sequence. Its target is unknown. Profiled with immunoSEQ multiplex PCR; TCRdb holds only in-frame clones, not every one. Among roughly 92,000 clones listed, about 87% were seen once. The data are from a study of graft-versus-host responses after intestinal transplantation. Background on the study: Transplant recipients had multivisceral, liver-intestinal, or isolated intestinal grafts.

From germline, CDR1 is MDHEN and CDR2 SYDVKM. The CDR3 totals 14 residues. Trimming shortened V by 3 bases and J by 4 bases, and 10 bases separated the two germline ends. The chain couples TRBV28 to TRBJ1-3; D not resolved. The sequence was obtained from a human donor who was the organ donor for an intestinal transplant. The specimen comprised unstimulated CD4+ T cells sorted from spleen or lymph node cells, sampled before transplant. Here the CDR3 reads CASSLPRRGNTIYF. In DNA, the CDR3 is TGTGCCAGCAGTTTGCCCAGGAGGGGAAACACCATATATTTT.